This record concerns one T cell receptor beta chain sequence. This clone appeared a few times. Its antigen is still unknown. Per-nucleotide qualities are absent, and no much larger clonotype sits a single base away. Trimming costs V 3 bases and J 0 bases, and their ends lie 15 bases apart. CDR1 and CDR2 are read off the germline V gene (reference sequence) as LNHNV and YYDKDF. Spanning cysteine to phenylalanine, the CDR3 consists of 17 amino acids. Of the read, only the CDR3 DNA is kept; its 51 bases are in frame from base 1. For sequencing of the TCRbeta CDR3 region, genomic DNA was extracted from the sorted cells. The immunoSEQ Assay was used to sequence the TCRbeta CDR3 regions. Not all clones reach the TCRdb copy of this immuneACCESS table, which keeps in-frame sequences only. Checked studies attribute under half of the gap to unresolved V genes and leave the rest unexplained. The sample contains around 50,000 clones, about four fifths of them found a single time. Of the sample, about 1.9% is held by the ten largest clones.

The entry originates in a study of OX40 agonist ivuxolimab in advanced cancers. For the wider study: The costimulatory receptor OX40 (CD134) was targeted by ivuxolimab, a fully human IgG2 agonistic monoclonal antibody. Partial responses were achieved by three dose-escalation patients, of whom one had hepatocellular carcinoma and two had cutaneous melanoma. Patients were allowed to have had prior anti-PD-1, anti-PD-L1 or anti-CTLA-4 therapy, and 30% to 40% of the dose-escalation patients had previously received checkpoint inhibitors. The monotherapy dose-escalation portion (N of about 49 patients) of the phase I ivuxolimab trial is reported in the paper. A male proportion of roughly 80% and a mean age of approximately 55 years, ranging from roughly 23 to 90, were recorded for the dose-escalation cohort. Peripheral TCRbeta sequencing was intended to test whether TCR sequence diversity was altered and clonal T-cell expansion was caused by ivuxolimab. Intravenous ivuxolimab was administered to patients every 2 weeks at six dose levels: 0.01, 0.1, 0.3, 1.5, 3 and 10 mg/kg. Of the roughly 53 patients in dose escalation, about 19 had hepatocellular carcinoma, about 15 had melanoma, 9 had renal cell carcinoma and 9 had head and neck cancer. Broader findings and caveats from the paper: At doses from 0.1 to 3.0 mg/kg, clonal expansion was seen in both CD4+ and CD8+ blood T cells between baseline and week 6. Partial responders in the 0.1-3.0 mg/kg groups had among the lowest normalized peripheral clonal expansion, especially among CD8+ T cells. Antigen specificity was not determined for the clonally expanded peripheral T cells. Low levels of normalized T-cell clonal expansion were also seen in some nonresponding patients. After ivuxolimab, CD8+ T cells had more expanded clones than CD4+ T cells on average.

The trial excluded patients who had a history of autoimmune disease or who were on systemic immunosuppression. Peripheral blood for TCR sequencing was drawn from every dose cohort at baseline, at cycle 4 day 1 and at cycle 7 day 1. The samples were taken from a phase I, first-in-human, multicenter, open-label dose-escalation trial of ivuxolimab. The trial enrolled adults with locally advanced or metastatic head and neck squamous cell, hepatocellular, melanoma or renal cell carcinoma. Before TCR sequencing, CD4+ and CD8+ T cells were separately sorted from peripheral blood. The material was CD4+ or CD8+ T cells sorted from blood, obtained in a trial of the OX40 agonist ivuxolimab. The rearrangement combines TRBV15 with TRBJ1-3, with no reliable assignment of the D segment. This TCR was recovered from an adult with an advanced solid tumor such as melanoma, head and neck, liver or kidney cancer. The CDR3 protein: CATSRTPRTDSGNTIYF. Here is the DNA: TGTGCCACCAGCAGGACGCCCCGGACTGACTCTGGAAACACCATATATTTT. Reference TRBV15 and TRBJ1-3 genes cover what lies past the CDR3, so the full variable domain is DAMVIQNPRYQVTQFGKPVTLSCSQTLNHNVMYWYQQKSSQAPKLLFHYYDKDFNNEADTPDNFQSRRPNTSFCFLDIRSPGLGDTAMYLCATSRTPRTDSGNTIYFGEGSWLTVV.